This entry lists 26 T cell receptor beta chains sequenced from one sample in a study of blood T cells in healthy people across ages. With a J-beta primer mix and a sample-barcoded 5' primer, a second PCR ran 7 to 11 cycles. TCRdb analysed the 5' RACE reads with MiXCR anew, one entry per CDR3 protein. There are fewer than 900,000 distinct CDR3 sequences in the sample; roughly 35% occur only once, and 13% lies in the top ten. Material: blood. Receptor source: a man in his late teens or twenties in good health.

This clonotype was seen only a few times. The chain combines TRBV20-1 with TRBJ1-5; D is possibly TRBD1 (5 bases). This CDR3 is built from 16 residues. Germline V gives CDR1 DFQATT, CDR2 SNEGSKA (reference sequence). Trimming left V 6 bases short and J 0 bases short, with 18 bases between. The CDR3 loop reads CSALLGDGVSNQPQHF. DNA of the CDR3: TGCAGTGCGTTGCTGGGGGACGGGGTTAGCAATCAGCCCCAGCATTTT.

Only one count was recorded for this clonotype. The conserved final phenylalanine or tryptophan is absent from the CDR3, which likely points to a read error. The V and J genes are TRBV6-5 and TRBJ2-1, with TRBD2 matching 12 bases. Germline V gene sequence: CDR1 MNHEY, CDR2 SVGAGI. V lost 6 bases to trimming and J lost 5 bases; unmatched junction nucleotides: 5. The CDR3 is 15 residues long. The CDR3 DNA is TGTGCCAGCAGCAATGGACTAGCGGGGCACAATGAGCAGTTCTTA. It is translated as CASSNGLAGHNEQFL.

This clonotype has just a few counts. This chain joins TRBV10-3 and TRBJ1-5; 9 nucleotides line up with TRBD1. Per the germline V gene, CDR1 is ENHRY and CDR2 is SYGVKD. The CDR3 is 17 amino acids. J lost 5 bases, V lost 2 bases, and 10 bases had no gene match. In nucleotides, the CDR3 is TGTGCCATCAGTGAGAAGAGGACAGGGGTCGGGGATCAGCCCCAGCATTTT. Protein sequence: CAISEKRTGVGDQPQHF.

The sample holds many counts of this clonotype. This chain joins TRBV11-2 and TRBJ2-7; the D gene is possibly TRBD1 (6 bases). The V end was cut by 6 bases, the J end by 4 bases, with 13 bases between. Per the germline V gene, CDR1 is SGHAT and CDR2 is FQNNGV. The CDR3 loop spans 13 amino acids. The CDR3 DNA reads TGTGCCAGCAGTTTATCTACAGGGTACGAGCAGTACTTC. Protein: CASSLSTGYEQYF.

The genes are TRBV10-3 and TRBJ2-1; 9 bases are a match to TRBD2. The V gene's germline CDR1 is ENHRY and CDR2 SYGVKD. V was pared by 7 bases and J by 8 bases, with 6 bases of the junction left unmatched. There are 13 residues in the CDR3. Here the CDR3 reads CAIKASGEDEQFF. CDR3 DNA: TGTGCCATCAAGGCTAGCGGGGAAGATGAGCAGTTCTTC.

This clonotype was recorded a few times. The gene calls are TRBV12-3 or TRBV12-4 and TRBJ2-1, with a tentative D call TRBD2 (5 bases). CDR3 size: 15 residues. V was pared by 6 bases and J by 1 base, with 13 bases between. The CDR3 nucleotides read TGTGCCAGCAGCCAATCCCCGGGATCCTACAATGAGCAGTTCTTC. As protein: CASSQSPGSYNEQFF.

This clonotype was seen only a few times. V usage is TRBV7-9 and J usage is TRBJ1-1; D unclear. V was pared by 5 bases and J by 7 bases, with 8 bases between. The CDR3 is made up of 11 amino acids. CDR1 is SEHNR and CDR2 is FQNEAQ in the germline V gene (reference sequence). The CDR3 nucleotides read TGTGCCAGCAGCCGCGGGGTTGAAGCTTTCTTT. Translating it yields CASSRGVEAFF.

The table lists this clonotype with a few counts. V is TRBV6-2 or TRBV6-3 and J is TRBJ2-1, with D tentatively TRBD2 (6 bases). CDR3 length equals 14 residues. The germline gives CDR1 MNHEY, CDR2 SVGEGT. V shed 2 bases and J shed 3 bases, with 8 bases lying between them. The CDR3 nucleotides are TGTGCCAGCAGTTACGGAGGGCTCTACAATGAGCAGTTCTTC. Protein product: CASSYGGLYNEQFF.

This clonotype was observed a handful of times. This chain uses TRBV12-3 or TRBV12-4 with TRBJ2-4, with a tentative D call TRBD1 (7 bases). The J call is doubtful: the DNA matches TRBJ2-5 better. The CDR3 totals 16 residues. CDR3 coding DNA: TGTGCCAGCAGTTTGGATCTGGCAGGGGGGCAAGAGACCCAGTACTTC. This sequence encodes CASSLDLAGGQETQYF.

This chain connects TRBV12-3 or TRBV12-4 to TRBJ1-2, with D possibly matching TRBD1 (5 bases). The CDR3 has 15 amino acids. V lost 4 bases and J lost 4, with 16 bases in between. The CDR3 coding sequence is TGTGCCAGCAGTTCTAAATCAGGGAGCCCCTATGGCTACACCTTC. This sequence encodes CASSSKSGSPYGYTF.

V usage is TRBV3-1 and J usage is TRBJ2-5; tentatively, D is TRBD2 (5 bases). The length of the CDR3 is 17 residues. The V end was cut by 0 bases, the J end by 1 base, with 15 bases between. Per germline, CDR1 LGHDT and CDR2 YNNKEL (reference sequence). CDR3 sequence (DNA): TGTGCCAGCAGCCAAGATTGGAGGTCAGGCTCCCAAGAGACCCAGTACTTC. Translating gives CASSQDWRSGSQETQYF.

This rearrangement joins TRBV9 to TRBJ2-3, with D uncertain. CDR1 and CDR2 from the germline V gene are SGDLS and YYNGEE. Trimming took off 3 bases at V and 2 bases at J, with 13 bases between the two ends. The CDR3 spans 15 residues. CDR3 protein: CASSAESSITDTQYF. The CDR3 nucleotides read TGTGCCAGCAGCGCTGAGTCCTCAATCACAGATACGCAGTATTTT.

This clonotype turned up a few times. This CDR3 is CASSLRGTGTAFF. The CDR3 coding sequence is TGTGCCAGCAGCTTAAGGGGGACAGGGACCGCTTTCTTT. The chain carries TRBV7-2 and TRBJ1-1; TRBD1 matches 9 bases. The CDR3 contains 13 residues. Trimming removed 2 bases from V and 11 bases from J; junction bases left unmatched: 6. Per the germline V gene, CDR1 is SGHTA and CDR2 is FQGNSA.

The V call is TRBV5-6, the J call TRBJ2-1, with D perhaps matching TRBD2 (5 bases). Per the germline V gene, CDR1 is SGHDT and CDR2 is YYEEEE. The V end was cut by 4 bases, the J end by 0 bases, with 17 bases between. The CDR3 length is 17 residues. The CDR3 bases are TGTGCCAGCAGCCGAGGACGAGCGGAGAGCTCCTACAATGAGCAGTTCTTC. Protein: CASSRGRAESSYNEQFF.

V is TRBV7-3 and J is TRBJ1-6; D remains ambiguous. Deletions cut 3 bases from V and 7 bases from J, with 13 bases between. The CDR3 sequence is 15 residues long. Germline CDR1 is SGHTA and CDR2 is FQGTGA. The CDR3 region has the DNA TGTGCCAGCAGCTTTACCCGTGGAGGGAATTCACCCCTCCACTTT. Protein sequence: CASSFTRGGNSPLHF.

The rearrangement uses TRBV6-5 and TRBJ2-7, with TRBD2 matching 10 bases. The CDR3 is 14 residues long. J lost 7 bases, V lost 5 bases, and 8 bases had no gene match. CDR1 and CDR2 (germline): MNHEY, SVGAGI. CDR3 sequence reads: CASSTSGGANEQYF. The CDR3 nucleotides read TGTGCCAGCAGTACAAGCGGGGGGGCCAATGAGCAGTACTTC.

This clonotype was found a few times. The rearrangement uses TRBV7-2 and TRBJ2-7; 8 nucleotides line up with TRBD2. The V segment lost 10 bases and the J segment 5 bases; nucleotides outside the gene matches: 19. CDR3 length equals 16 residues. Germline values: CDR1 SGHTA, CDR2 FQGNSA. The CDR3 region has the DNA TGTGCCAACTCGAAGAATAGCGGGGCGGCGGGCGACGAGCAGTACTTC. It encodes CANSKNSGAAGDEQYF. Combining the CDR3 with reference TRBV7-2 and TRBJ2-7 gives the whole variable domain GAGVSQSPSNKVTEKGKDVELRCDPISGHTALYWYRQSLGQGLEFLIYFQGNSAPDKSGLPSDRFSAERTGGSVSTLTIQRTQQEDSAVYLCANSKNSGAAGDEQYFGPGTRLTVT.

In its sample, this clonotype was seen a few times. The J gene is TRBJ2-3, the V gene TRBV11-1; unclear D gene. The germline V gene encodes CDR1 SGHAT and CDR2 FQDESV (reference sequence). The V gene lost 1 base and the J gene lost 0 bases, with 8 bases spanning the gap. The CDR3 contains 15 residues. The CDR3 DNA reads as TGTGCCAGCAGCTTAGACCTACGAAGCACAGATACGCAGTATTTT. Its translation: CASSLDLRSTDTQYF. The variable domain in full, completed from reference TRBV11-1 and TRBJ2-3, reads EAEVAQSPRYKITEKSQAVAFWCDPISGHATLYWYRQILGQGPELLVQFQDESVVDDSQLPKDRFSAERLKGVDSTLKIQPAELGDSAMYLCASSLDLRSTDTQYFGPGTRLTVL.

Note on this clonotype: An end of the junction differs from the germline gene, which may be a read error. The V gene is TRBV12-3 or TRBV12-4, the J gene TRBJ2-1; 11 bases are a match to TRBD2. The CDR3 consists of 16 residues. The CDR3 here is CASSSSGRSSYNEQSF. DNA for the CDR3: TGTGCCAGCAGTTCTAGCGGGAGGAGCTCCTACAATGAGCAGTCCTTC.

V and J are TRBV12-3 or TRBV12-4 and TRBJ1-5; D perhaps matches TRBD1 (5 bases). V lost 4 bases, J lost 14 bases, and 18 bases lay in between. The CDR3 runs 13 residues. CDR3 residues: CASSWGREAGEHF. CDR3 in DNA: TGTGCCAGCAGTTGGGGCAGGGAGGCTGGAGAGCATTTT.

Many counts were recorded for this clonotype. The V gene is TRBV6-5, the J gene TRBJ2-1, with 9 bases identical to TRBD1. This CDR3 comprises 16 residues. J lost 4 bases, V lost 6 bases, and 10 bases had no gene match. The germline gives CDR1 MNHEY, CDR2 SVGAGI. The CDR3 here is CASRLTGTGRYNEQFF. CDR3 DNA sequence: TGTGCCAGCAGATTAACCGGGACAGGGAGGTACAATGAGCAGTTCTTC.

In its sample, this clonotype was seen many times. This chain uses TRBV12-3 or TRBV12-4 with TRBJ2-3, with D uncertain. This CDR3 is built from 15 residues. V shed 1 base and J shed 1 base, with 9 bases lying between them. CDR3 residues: CASSLEYTGTDTQYF. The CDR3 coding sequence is TGTGCCAGCAGTTTAGAGTACACCGGCACAGATACGCAGTATTTT.

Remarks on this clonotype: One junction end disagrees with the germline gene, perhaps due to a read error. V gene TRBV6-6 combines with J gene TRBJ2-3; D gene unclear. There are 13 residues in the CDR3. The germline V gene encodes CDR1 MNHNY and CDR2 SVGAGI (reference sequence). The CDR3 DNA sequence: TGTGCCAACAGTTACTCGTTGCCAGATACGCAGTATTTT. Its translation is CANSYSLPDTQYF.

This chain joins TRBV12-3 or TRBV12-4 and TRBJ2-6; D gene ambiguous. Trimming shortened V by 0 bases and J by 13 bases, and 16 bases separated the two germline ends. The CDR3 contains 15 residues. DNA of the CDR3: TGTGCCAGCAGTTTAGCGGCCTCCCCGTCGTGTGTCCTGACTTTC. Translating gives CASSLAASPSCVLTF.

The CDR3 here is CASSLGGTSTYEQYF. The CDR3 DNA reads TGTGCCAGCAGCTTAGGGGGGACTAGCACCTACGAGCAGTACTTC. The chain carries TRBV7-2 and TRBJ2-7; 9 bases agree with TRBD2. Trimming cost V 1 base and J 2 bases; bases outside gene matches: 3. This CDR3 region has 15 residues. Germline CDR1 and CDR2: SGHTA and FQGNSA.

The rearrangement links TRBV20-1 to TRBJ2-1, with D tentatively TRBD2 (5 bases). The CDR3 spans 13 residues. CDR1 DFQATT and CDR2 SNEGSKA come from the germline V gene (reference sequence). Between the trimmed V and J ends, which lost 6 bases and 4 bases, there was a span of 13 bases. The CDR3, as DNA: TGCAGTGCCCCTTCCACTAGTTACAATGAGCAGTTCTTC. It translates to CSAPSTSYNEQFF.